Detailed here is one TCR beta chain. These data belong to a study of blood T cell repertoires in COVID-19. Across the whole study: COVID-19 samples, acute and convalescent, were from the United States, Italy and Spain. Sources were T cells, B-cell-depleted T cells, or PBMCs; the material itself was cDNA or gDNA.

Only in-frame clones appear in the TCRdb table, and some are missing; sequencing was by immunoSEQ multiplex PCR. The data show about 80,000 clones, 70% to 80% seen once. The CDR3 length is 12 residues. CDR1 and CDR2 (germline): SQVTM, ANQGSEA. Trimming took 7 bases from V and 7 from J; bases not matched to a gene: 5. This chain links TRBV29-1 with TRBJ2-1; the match to TRBD1 covers 9 bases. The sequenced sample consisted of peripheral blood. The sequence came from a man aged 65 to 79 with active or convalescent COVID-19. CDR3 in amino acids: CSGGQGLNEQFF. DNA of the CDR3: TGCAGCGGGGGACAGGGCTTGAATGAGCAGTTCTTC.